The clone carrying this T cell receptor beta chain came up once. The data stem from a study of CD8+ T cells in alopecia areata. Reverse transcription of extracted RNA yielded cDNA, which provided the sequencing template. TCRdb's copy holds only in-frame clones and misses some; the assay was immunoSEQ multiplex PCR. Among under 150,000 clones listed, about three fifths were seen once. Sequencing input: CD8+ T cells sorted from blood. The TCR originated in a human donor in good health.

The CDR3 nucleotides read TGCGCCAGCAGCTTGGACAGGGCCAAAAACATTCAGTACTTC. It translates to CASSLDRAKNIQYF. V is TRBV5-1 and J is TRBJ2-4; maybe TRBD1 (5 bases). Trimming stripped 0 bases from V and 1 base from J, with 5 bases between. The CDR3 has 14 residues. The germline CDR1 and CDR2 sequences are SGHRS and YFSETQ.